Listed here are 3 T cell receptor beta chains from one sample, sequenced in a study of CD8+ T cells in alopecia areata. Reverse transcription of extracted RNA yielded cDNA, which provided the sequencing template. Repertoires were generated with immunoSEQ multiplex PCR, while TCRdb's copy carries only in-frame clones and drops some. The data hold around 140,000 clones, with over 80% observed a single time. Sequenced material: CD8+ T cells sorted from blood, taken at week 0. These receptors all come from a human donor with alopecia areata.

The chain employs TRBV18 and TRBJ2-5; D is unclear. Germline V lookup: CDR1 KGHSH, CDR2 LQKENI. The CDR3 has 16 residues. V was pared by 0 bases and J by 1 base, with 12 bases between. The CDR3, as DNA: TGTGCCAGCTCACCACCCGATAATCTAATCCAAGAGACCCAGTACTTC. This sequence encodes CASSPPDNLIQETQYF.

The rearrangement uses TRBV7-9 and TRBJ1-1; 7 bases match TRBD1. Per germline, CDR1 SEHNR and CDR2 FQNEAQ (reference sequence). There are 13 residues in the CDR3. V dropped 4 bases and J dropped 8; count of bases not matched to a gene: 7. DNA for the CDR3: TGTGCCAGCAGCTCGAACGGGGACAGAGAAGCTTTCTTT. Translation: CASSSNGDREAFF.

Here the CDR3 DNA reads TGCGCCACCAGGCCCTCTTTGGGCACCGGGGAGCTGTTTTTT. Its translation: CATRPSLGTGELFF. The chain combines TRBV5-1 with TRBJ2-2; D remains ambiguous. This CDR3 has 14 residues. Trimming pared 9 bases from V and 4 bases from J, leaving 16 bases between. Germline V gives CDR1 SGHRS, CDR2 YFSETQ.